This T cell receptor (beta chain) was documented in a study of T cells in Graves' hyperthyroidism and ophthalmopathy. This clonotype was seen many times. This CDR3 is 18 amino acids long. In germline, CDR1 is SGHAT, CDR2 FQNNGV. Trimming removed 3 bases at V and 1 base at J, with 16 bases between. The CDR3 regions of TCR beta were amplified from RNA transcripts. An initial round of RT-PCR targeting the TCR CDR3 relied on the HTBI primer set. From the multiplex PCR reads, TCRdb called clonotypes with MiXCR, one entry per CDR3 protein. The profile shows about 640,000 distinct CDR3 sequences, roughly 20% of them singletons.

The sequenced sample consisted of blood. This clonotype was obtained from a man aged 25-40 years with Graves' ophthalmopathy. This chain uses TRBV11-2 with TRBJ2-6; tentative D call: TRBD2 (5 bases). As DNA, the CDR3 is TGTGCCAGCAGCTTTTACGAGGTATCGGGGTCTGGGGCCAACGTCCTGACTTTC. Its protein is CASSFYEVSGSGANVLTF. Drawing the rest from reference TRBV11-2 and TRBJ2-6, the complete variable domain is EAGVAQSPRYKIIEKRQSVAFWCNPISGHATLYWYQQILGQGPKLLIQFQNNGVVDDSQLPKDRFSAERLKGVDSTLKIQPAKLEDSAVYLCASSFYEVSGSGANVLTFGAGSRLTVL.